What follows describes a single T cell receptor beta chain. Sequenced by immunoSEQ multiplex PCR; TCRdb stores in-frame clones only, minus some. The sample holds hundreds of thousands of clones, about nine tenths seen once. The sample comes from a study of blood T cell repertoires in COVID-19. Participants in the exposed group had met a COVID-19 case in the 2 weeks before joining the study. V was clipped by 9 bases and J by 1 base, with 9 bases between them. CDR3 size: 13 residues. Germline V lookup: CDR1 SGHTA, CDR2 FQGTGA. Specimen: PBMCs or T cells enriched from blood (not recorded which). The chain uses TRBV7-3 and TRBJ2-2; the D gene is possibly TRBD1 (6 bases). The sequence was collected from a man aged 45-65 years who had been exposed to COVID-19. CDR3 in amino acids: CASQGWNTGELFF. CDR3 bases: TGTGCCAGTCAGGGGTGGAACACCGGGGAGCTGTTTTTT.